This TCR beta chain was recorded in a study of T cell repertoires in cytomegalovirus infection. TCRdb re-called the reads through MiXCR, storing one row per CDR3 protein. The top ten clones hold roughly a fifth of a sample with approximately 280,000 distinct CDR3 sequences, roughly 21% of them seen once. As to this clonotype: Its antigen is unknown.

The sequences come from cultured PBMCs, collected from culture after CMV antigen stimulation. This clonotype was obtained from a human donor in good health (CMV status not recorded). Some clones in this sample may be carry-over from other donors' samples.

The CDR3 reads CASSQMGQGATEAFF. CDR3 sequence (DNA): TGCGCCAGCAGCCAAATGGGACAGGGGGCGACTGAAGCTTTCTTT. This chain uses TRBV4-1 with TRBJ1-1, with TRBD1 matching 12 bases. CDR3 length: 15 residues. CDR1 and CDR2 from the germline V gene are MGHRA and YSYEKL. J was trimmed by 5 bases and V by 2 bases; bases with no gene match: 3.